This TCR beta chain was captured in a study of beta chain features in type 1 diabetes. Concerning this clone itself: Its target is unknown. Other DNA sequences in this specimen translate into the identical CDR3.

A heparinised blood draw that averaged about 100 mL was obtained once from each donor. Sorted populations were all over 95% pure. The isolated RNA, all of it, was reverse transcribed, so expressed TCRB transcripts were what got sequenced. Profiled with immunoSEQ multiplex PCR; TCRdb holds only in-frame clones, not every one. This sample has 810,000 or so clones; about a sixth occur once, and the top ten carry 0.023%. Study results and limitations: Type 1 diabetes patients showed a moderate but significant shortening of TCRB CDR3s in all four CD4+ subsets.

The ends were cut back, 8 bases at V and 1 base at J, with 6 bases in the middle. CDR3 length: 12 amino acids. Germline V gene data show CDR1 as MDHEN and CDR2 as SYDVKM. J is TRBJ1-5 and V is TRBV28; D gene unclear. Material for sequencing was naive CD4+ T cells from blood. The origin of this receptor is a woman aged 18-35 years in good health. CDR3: CASSESNQPQHF. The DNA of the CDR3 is TGTGCCAGCTCGGAGAGCAATCAGCCCCAGCATTTT.